This paragraph covers one T cell receptor (beta chain) sequence. The target of this receptor is not known. No much larger clone is present one base from it, and per-base qualities are unavailable. These data belong to a study of cytomegalovirus exposure and HLA in healthy donors (dated by TCRdb to 2015 to 2018). Describing the broader study: The 700 or so repertoires of the first cohort and the 95 to 150 validation repertoires were produced on the same platform, according to a later analysis. A separate validation cohort of about 110 different subjects was used in addition to the roughly 670-subject first cohort. To predict cytomegalovirus infection status, the study brought together high-throughput TCR immunosequencing, statistical association of individual TCRs with disease status, and machine learning. The study aimed to test whether cataloging public T cell receptors could reveal signatures of past pathogen exposure. Findings and caveats that apply to the study as a whole: In vitro tests confirmed that a few of the cytomegalovirus-associated TCR beta chains recognize cytomegalovirus antigens. In both the original and validation cohorts, the classifier was reported to diagnose cytomegalovirus status with high specificity and sensitivity. Subsequent analysis determined that TCRs grouped into clusters in the first cohort also showed a tendency toward co-occurrence across the 130 or so validation repertoires, and 85% to 95% of cluster scores exceeded 0. The authors suggested that the approach could potentially be generalized to other disease states and immunological phenotypes. Most TCR sequences were seen in very few donors, while some public TCRs were found in many individuals. A later analysis lacked HLA typing for the validation cohort, so it scored co-occurrence in that cohort across all 110 or so repertoires. The study gave a list of some 150 TCR beta chains associated with cytomegalovirus.

Library preparation used the immunoSEQ multiplex PCR assay. The published analysis was carried out like this. A statistical classification framework was developed to diagnose cytomegalovirus status using the catalog of TCR beta chain sequences. TCRdb stores this immuneACCESS table with in-frame sequences only. Part of the clones is absent; in the studies checked, under half of the shortfall reflects unresolved V genes, and no reason is known for the rest. From that table come the V and J calls and clone size; the DNA was used to work out D and trimming. For this sample there are some 59,000 clones; about nine tenths appear just once. Clones ranked in the top ten supply approximately 8.4% of the sample. Via the germline V gene, CDR1 is LGHNA and CDR2 YNFKEQ. Spanning cysteine to phenylalanine, the CDR3 consists of 16 amino acids. The only DNA kept is the CDR3, 48 bases in frame from the first base. Ends trimmed: V by 0 bases, J by 9 bases; bases unmatched to a gene: 6.

Donors formed part of the validation cohort, which comprised approximately 130 subjects and was distinct from the first cohort of over 500 subjects. Input material: PBMCs. The V and J genes are TRBV4-2 and TRBJ1-6; TRBD1 aligns with 9 central bases. This TCR was recovered from a woman aged 18-30 years in good health and CMV-seropositive. The nucleotide sequence reads as follows: TGTGCCAGCAGCCAAGATGTGGACAGGGGTGGTTCACCCCTCCACTTT. It encodes CASSQDVDRGGSPLHF.